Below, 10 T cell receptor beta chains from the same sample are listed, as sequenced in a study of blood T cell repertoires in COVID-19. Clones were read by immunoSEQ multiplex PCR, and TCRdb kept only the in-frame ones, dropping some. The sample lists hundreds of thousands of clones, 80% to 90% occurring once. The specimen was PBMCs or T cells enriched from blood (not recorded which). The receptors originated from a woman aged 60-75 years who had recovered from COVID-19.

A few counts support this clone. This chain's CDR3 is CASTLRANYGYTF. Here the CDR3 DNA reads TGTGCCAGCACCCTCCGGGCTAACTATGGCTACACCTTC. This chain connects TRBV12-3 or TRBV12-4 to TRBJ1-2, with D hard to call. The V end was cut by 7 bases, the J end by 0 bases, with 9 bases between. The CDR3 contains 13 residues.

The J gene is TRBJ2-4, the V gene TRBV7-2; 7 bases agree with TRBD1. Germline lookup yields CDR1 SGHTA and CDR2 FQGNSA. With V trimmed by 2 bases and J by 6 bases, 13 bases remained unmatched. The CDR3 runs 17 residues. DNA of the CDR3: TGTGCCAGCAGCTTACAGACAGGGCTTCCTATCGGAAACATTCAGTACTTC. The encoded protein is CASSLQTGLPIGNIQYF. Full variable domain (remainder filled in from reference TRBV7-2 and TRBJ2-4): GAGVSQSPSNKVTEKGKDVELRCDPISGHTALYWYRQSLGQGLEFLIYFQGNSAPDKSGLPSDRFSAERTGGSVSTLTIQRTQQEDSAVYLCASSLQTGLPIGNIQYFGAGTRLSVL.

CDR3 DNA sequence: TGTGCCACCAGTGATTTTTTCGGGGAGGAGGGGCACGAGCAGTACTTC. Translating it yields CATSDFFGEEGHEQYF. The chain employs TRBV24-1 and TRBJ2-7, with D maybe TRBD2 (6 bases). Germline V gives CDR1 KGHDR, CDR2 SFDVKD. The V gene lost 1 base and the J gene lost 5 bases, with 17 bases spanning the gap. The CDR3 is made up of 16 amino acids.

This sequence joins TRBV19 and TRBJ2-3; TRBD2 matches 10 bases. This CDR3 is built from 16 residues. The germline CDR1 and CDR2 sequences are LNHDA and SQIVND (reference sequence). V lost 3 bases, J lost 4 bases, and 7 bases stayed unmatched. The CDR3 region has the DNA TGTGCCAGTAGTATCCTGCCAGCGGGGGGGCCAGATACGCAGTATTTT. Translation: CASSILPAGGPDTQYF.

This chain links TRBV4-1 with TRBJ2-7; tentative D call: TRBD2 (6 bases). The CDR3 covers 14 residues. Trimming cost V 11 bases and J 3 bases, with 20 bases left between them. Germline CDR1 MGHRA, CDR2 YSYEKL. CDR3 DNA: TGCGCCTGGGCTGAGGGACTCCTGTTCTACGAGCAGTACGTC. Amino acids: CAWAEGLLFYEQYV.

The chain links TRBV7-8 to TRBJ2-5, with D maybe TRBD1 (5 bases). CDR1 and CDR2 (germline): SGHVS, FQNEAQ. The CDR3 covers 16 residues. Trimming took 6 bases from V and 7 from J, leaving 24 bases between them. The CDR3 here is CASREPPGLKVGTQYF. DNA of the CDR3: TGTGCCAGCAGGGAACCGCCAGGGCTGAAGGTCGGGACCCAGTACTTC.

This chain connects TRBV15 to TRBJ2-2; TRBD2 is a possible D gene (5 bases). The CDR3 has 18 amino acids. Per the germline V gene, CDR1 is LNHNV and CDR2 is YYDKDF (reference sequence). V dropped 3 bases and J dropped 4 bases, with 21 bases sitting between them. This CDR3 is CATSRSPRRGSGTGELFF. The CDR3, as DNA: TGTGCCACCAGCAGGAGTCCCAGAAGAGGGTCGGGCACCGGGGAGCTGTTTTTT.

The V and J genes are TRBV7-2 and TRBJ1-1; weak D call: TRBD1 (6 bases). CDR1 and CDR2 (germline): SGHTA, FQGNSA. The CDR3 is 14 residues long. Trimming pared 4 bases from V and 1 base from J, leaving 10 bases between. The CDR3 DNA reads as TGTGCCAGCAGCTATAGGACAGCGAACACTGAAGCTTTCTTT. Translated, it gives CASSYRTANTEAFF.

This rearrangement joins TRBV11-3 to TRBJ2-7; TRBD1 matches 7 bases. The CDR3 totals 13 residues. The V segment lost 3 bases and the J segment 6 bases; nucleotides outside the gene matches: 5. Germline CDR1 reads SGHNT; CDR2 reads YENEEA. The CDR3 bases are TGTGCCAGCAGCTTTACAGGGGTTGGCGAGCAGTACTTC. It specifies CASSFTGVGEQYF. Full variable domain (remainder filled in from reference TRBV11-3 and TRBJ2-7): EAGVVQSPRYKIIEKKQPVAFWCNPISGHNTLYWYLQNLGQGPELLIRYENEEAVDDSQLPKDRFSAERLKGVDSTLKIQPAELGDSAVYLCASSFTGVGEQYFGPGTRLTVT.

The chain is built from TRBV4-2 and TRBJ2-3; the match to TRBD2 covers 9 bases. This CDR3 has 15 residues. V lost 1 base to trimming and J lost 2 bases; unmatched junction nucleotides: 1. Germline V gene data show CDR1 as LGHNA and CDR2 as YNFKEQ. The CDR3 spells CASSQGGGVTDTQYF. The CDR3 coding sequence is TGTGCCAGCAGCCAAGGCGGGGGGGTCACAGATACGCAGTATTTT.